This T cell receptor (beta chain) was found in a study of T cells in Graves' hyperthyroidism and ophthalmopathy. Study-wide results and caveats: The blood repertoire included most of the expanded thyroid clonotypes above 0.001.

This clonotype occurred a few times. Its antigen is undetermined. CDR1 and CDR2 from the germline V gene are KGHSH and LQKENI. CDR3 length: 13 amino acids. Trimming stripped 2 bases from V and 5 bases from J, with 6 bases between. Authors of the study amplified TCR beta CDR3 regions from RNA transcripts. First-round RT-PCR targeting the TCR CDR3 was performed with the HTBI primer set. TCRdb recomputed calls from the multiplex PCR reads with MiXCR, one row per CDR3 protein. The sample has a few hundred thousand distinct CDR3 sequences, 46% seen once; the top ten hold about 20%. Exclusion of a patient resulted from uncontrolled infection, other autoimmune disease, pregnancy or lactation. Diagnoses were made from clinical symptoms, serum measures (thyroxine and TRAb), thyroid ultrasound and orbital computed tomography.

This TCR came from an adult woman with Graves' disease, either hyperthyroidism or ophthalmopathy (not recorded which). The V and J genes are TRBV18 and TRBJ1-4; D call uncertain. Sequencing input: peripheral blood or thyroid tissue (not recorded which). The CDR3 DNA reads as TGTGCCAGCTCACCATTTAAGAATGAAAAACTGTTTTTT. Translated, it gives CASSPFKNEKLFF.